A single sample is the source of the 14 T cell receptor beta chains below, sequenced in a study of blood T cell repertoires in COVID-19. TCRdb's copy holds only in-frame clones and misses some; the assay was immunoSEQ multiplex PCR. The data hold 130,000 to 150,000 clones, with roughly 80% observed a single time. The sample taken for sequencing was peripheral blood. The receptors shown here come from a middle-aged woman with active or convalescent COVID-19.

The rearrangement uses TRBV7-9 and TRBJ1-6, with 7 bases identical to TRBD1. The CDR3 totals 16 residues. The V gene's germline CDR1 is SEHNR and CDR2 FQNEAQ (reference sequence). The V segment lost 3 bases and the J segment 0 bases; nucleotides outside the gene matches: 2. CDR3 DNA: TGTGCCAGCAGCTTCGGGGACAGCTCCTATAATTCACCCCTCCACTTT. Amino acid sequence: CASSFGDSSYNSPLHF. Drawing the rest from reference TRBV7-9 and TRBJ1-6, the complete variable domain is DTGVSQNPRHKITKRGQNVTFRCDPISEHNRLYWYRQTLGQGPEFLTYFQNEAQLEKSRLLSDRFSAERPKGSFSTLEIQRTEQGDSAMYLCASSFGDSSYNSPLHFGNGTRLTVT.

This chain uses TRBV27 with TRBJ2-1, with 11 positions matching TRBD2. V gave up 3 bases and J gave up 4 bases; unmatched junction bases: 5. The CDR3 has 16 amino acids. Looked up from germline, CDR1 is MNHEY and CDR2 is SMNVEV (reference sequence). The DNA of the CDR3 is TGTGCCAGCAGTTTTGGTTCTAGCGGGGGGTACAATGAGCAGTTCTTC. As protein: CASSFGSSGGYNEQFF.

The chain's CDR3 is CASSLQGHYGYTF. The CDR3 DNA follows: TGTGCCAGCAGCTTACAGGGGCACTATGGCTACACCTTC. The gene calls are TRBV7-9 and TRBJ1-2, with D possibly matching TRBD1 (6 bases). This CDR3 comprises 13 residues. V dropped 2 bases and J dropped 3 bases, with 7 bases sitting between them. Germline V gene data show CDR1 as SEHNR and CDR2 as FQNEAQ (reference sequence).

The chain couples TRBV19 to TRBJ2-3; 7 nucleotides line up with TRBD2. Germline assignment: CDR1 LNHDA and CDR2 SQIVND (reference sequence). Trimming at V came to 6 bases and at J to 1 base, leaving 4 bases not matched to a gene. The CDR3 spans 14 residues. CDR3 loop: CASRGTTGTDTQYF. The CDR3 region has the DNA TGTGCCAGTAGGGGGACTACTGGCACAGATACGCAGTATTTT.

In its sample, this clone was seen a few times. The rearrangement links TRBV6-4 to TRBJ2-1; 11 bases agree with TRBD2. V trimming: 5 bases; J trimming: 5 bases; junction bases outside the gene matches: 11. Germline CDR1 and CDR2: MRHNA and SNTAGT. This CDR3 is 17 amino acids long. CDR3 nucleotides: TGTGCCAGCAGTCGCCACCCGGGACTAGCGGCCCACAATGAGCAGTTCTTC. This encodes CASSRHPGLAAHNEQFF.

Many counts were recorded for this clone. The V call is TRBV7-9, the J call TRBJ1-2; 7 bases fit TRBD1. Germline V lookup: CDR1 SEHNR, CDR2 FQNEAQ (reference sequence). J gave up 6 bases and V 3 bases, and 10 bases lay outside the gene matches. This CDR3 spans 15 amino acids. As DNA, the CDR3 is TGTGCCAGCAGCTTTACCGGGACAGTGGGAGATGGCTACACCTTC. Translating it yields CASSFTGTVGDGYTF.

This chain connects TRBV15 to TRBJ2-7; maybe TRBD1 (5 bases). Germline CDR1 reads LNHNV; CDR2 reads YYDKDF (reference sequence). V lost 0 bases and J 6 bases, leaving 15 bases between the germline ends. The CDR3 sequence is 15 residues long. The CDR3 DNA reads as TGTGCCACCAGCAGAGATCAGGGTCAGTCGGCCGAGCAGTACTTC. Its protein is CATSRDQGQSAEQYF.

This chain links TRBV5-1 with TRBJ1-1; no clear D. Trimming left V 0 bases short and J 9 bases short, with 15 bases between. Germline V lookup: CDR1 SGHRS, CDR2 YFSETQ. There are 14 residues in the CDR3. The CDR3 nucleotides are TGCGCCAGCAGCTTGGATTGGAGAGCCGACCAAGCTTTCTTT. Encoded protein: CASSLDWRADQAFF.

A few counts support this clone. The chain joins TRBV10-3 to TRBJ1-5; no clear D. The CDR3 has 13 residues. Germline V gives CDR1 ENHRY, CDR2 SYGVKD. V lost 3 bases to trimming and J lost 7 bases, with 10 bases between them. Here the CDR3 reads CAISDEWEQPQHF. DNA for the CDR3: TGTGCCATCAGTGATGAGTGGGAGCAGCCCCAGCATTTT.

This rearrangement joins TRBV7-9 to TRBJ1-3; D uncertain. The V and J ends lost 0 bases and 0 bases respectively, with 9 bases between them. Germline loops: CDR1 SEHNR, CDR2 FQNEAQ (reference sequence). CDR3 size: 16 residues. CDR3 DNA: TGTGCCAGCAGCTTAGCGGAGGGTGTCTCTGGAAACACCATATATTTT. It specifies CASSLAEGVSGNTIYF.

The chain links TRBV19 to TRBJ1-2; D is unresolved. The CDR3 extends over 16 amino acids. The V end was cut by 3 bases, the J end by 4 bases, with 18 bases between. Germline-derived CDR1 and CDR2 are LNHDA and SQIVND (reference sequence). In DNA, the CDR3 is TGTGCCAGTAGTATTCCTATTCGGCGGATCGGCTATGGCTACACCTTC. This encodes CASSIPIRRIGYGYTF.

The chain has TRBV6-5 and TRBJ1-2; 9 nucleotides align to TRBD1. V was clipped by 6 bases and J by 7 bases; unmatched bases: 6. This CDR3 region has 13 residues. Germline lookup yields CDR1 MNHEY and CDR2 SVGAGI. The CDR3 coding sequence is TGTGCCAGCAGGGACAGGGGAGTGAGTGGCTACACCTTC. Its protein product is CASRDRGVSGYTF.

The J gene is TRBJ2-3, the V gene TRBV5-4; 12 positions match TRBD2. Germline V gene lookup returns CDR1 SGHNT and CDR2 YYREEE (reference sequence). V dropped 4 bases and J dropped 4; count of bases not matched to a gene: 10. This CDR3 comprises 17 residues. The CDR3 DNA reads TGTGCCAGCAGCCTTACGACTAGCGGGAGTAAGGCAGATACGCAGTATTTT. This translates into CASSLTTSGSKADTQYF.

The gene calls are TRBV7-2 and TRBJ2-7; 7 nucleotides match TRBD1. Trimming cost V 5 bases and J 3 bases; bases outside gene matches: 16. In germline, CDR1 is SGHTA, CDR2 FQGNSA. The CDR3 has 17 residues. As DNA, the CDR3 is TGTGCCAGCAGCCATAGCAACAGGGGCCCATCCTTCTACGAGCAGTACTTC. The encoded protein is CASSHSNRGPSFYEQYF.